This is a list of T cell receptor beta chains from one sample in a study of radiation and T cells in renal cell carcinoma. The protocol was immunoSEQ multiplex PCR, while the TCRdb copy is restricted to in-frame clones and leaves out a portion. The sample includes around 77,000 clones, less than 85% of them seen just once. The starting material was blood, obtained from a patient whose treatment included radiotherapy and nephrectomy. These receptors were taken from a woman aged 60-75 years with renal cell carcinoma. Both conserved end residues are trimmed from each CDR3.

len,j_gene,v_gene,CDR3aa
12,TRBJ1-2,TRBV18,ASSPRTENYGYT
14,TRBJ1-6,TRBV2,ASMGGMGSYNSPLH
12,TRBJ1-2,TRBV7-2,ASSLGAGAGGYT
13,TRBJ2-1,TRBV7-2,ASSLDQGTYNEQF
13,TRBJ1-1,TRBV6-6,ASSQPTGADTEAF
13,TRBJ2-7,TRBV7-6,ASSLDLDPLLEQY
14,TRBJ1-2,TRBV9,ASSVAGGAVREGYT
14,TRBJ1-6,TRBV19,ASSIGAGTADSPLH
14,TRBJ1-6,TRBV19,ASRTGASSYNSPLH
11,TRBJ2-7,TRBV9,ASSLGGNYEQY
11,TRBJ2-2,TRBV11-3,ASSPRDTGELF
14,TRBJ2-5,TRBV7-7,ASSLGRQGAGETQY
11,TRBJ2-7,TRBV18,ASSPGTYYEQY
13,TRBJ1-6,TRBV2,ASSEDRTYNSPLH
15,TRBJ2-5,TRBV7-9,ASSLGTSGGYQETQY
12,TRBJ1-4,TRBV5-4,ASSLFETNEKLF
10,TRBJ1-2,TRBV5-5,ASSLSGAGYT
13,TRBJ2-5,TRBV28,ASSLYRPYQETQY
15,TRBJ2-1,TRBV13,ASSQGLAGRSYNEQF
13,TRBJ1-4,TRBV6-1,ASSIGQVEGEKLF
11,TRBJ2-1,TRBV11-1,ASTAATYNEQF
12,TRBJ1-5,TRBV9,ASSASGGSQPQH
10,TRBJ2-1,TRBV7-9,ASRPQREEQF
11,TRBJ1-1,TRBV6-5,ASSREDRREAF
14,TRBJ2-7,TRBV11-2,ASSWARGLTVYEQY
13,TRBJ2-1,TRBV9,ASSATSGAHTEQF
14,TRBJ1-4,TRBV5-1,ASSLEPGTGNEKLF
13,TRBJ1-6,TRBV5-1,ASSLKDGNSVPLH
13,TRBJ1-5,TRBV6-6,ASSYNRDGNQPQH
12,TRBJ2-7,TRBV4-2,ASSQITGPYEQY
13,TRBJ1-5,TRBV5-8,ASSLGTLGNQPQH
12,TRBJ2-1,TRBV18,ASSPQEGANEQF
10,TRBJ1-1,TRBV6-1,ASRLGYTEAF
14,TRBJ1-3,TRBV9,ASSVGGGILGNTIY
11,TRBJ2-7,TRBV6-1,ASSEAHRYEQY
12,TRBJ2-7,TRBV11-2,ASSPLRGGYEQY
13,TRBJ1-3,TRBV6-5,ASSRRDRTGNTIY
12,TRBJ1-1,TRBV6-6,ASIDRGRDTEAF
11,TRBJ1-2,TRBV7-2,ASSPRTTVGYT
13,TRBJ2-7,TRBV6-6,ASSPGLGASGEQY
13,TRBJ1-1,TRBV6-1,ASSEDETENTEAF
12,TRBJ2-7,TRBV6-5,ASSRGTAVREQY
13,TRBJ1-2,TRBV6-1,ASSDSGTHNYGYT
15,TRBJ1-4,TRBV4-1,ASSPLPGQGFNEKLF
11,TRBJ1-1,TRBV6-1,ASSQDRNTEAF
11,TRBJ2-2,TRBV6-1,ASSDTGTGELF
13,TRBJ1-2,TRBV28,ASSPKDRGHYGYT
11,TRBJ2-5,TRBV5-4,ASSRYWKETQY
13,TRBJ2-5,TRBV5-4,ASSLQGPSQETQY
11,TRBJ1-1,TRBV5-1,ASSHSSDPEAF